This T cell receptor (beta chain) appears in the sequencing data of a study of early T cells in non-severe SARS-CoV-2 infection (dated by TCRdb to the early 2020s). For the study in its entirety: Because TCR sequencing relied on bulk RNA taken from unsorted whole blood, pairing of alpha and beta chains was not possible. Paper-wide results and their limitations: VDJdb matching was skewed toward anti-spike CD8 responses, so virus-specific expansions were likely underestimated and private and CD4 specificities were missed.

A case-control design nested within a healthcare worker cohort in London, UK, was used, with weekly nasopharyngeal swab PCR tests and blood sampling performed. Between 23 and 31 March 2020, the week of the UK lockdown, healthcare workers were enrolled and then followed up weekly for as long as 16 weeks. Libraries were constructed by 5' RACE. Instrument used: NextSeq 500. Unique molecular identifiers were attached to individual cDNA molecules in the TCR library protocol so that sequencing error and PCR bias could be corrected. Both TCR alpha and beta chains were sequenced, and tight co-correlation was observed between alpha and beta sequence abundances in each sample. On the study's bioinformatics: Decombinator V4 was used to annotate the V gene, J gene and CDR3 of the TCR sequences. Expanded TCRs were defined as changing significantly between any two time points under a Poisson model with p below 0.0001. Abundances of TCRs were expressed as counts per million after normalisation to the total number of TCRs sequenced in each sample. TRAV1-2 paired with TRAJ12, TRAJ20 or TRAJ33 defined MAIT TCRs, while TRAV10 paired with TRAJ18 defined iNKT TCRs. VDJdb, accessed 1 November 2021, was searched for CMV, EBV and SARS-CoV-2 annotated TCRs, excluding TCRs annotated for multiple antigens. The raw public data were reprocessed by TCRdb itself: fastp quality trimming at Q25, MiXCR clonotype calling, in-frame beta chains only. Identical CDR3 protein sequences are pooled into one entry, listed with their most common genes and DNA. The V and J calls come from TCRdb's annotation, not from the publication. This sample lists tens of thousands of distinct CDR3 sequences; 4.5% to 7.5% were detected once. Clones ranked in the top ten supply roughly 4.8% of the sample.

The CDR3 contains 15 residues, cysteine and phenylalanine counted. Left in the record is the CDR3 DNA by itself, 45 bases read in frame from the first base. V loses 3 bases at its end and J loses 5 bases; junction bases beyond the gene matches: 7. In its sample, this clonotype was seen many times. Its specific antigen is unknown. Base qualities were left out, and no much larger clone turns up one base away. The chain is encoded by TRBV12-3 or TRBV12-4 joined to TRBJ2-7; TRBD1 matches 10 bases in the middle. The sequence derives from an adult who was a healthcare worker with PCR-confirmed SARS-CoV-2 infection or an uninfected control (not recorded which). The source material was whole blood. The nucleotide sequence reads as follows: TGTGCCAGCAGTTTTCGGGACAGGGGTCTGGACGAGCAGTACTTC. Its translation reads: CASSFRDRGLDEQYF.